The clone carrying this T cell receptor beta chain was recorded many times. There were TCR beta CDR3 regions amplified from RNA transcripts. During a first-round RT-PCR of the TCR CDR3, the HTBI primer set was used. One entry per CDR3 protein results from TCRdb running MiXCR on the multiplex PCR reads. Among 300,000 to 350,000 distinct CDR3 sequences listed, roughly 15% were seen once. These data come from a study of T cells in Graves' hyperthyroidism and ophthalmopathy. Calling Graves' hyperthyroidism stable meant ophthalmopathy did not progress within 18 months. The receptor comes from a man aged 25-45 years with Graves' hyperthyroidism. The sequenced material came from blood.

The CDR3 nucleotides are TGCAGTGCGGAACTTGGGGATACGCAGTATTTT. Translating gives CSAELGDTQYF. V is TRBV20-1 and J is TRBJ2-3; D not resolved. The V end was cut by 6 bases, the J end by 6 bases, with 10 bases between. CDR1 is DFQATT and CDR2 is SNEGSKA in the germline V gene (reference sequence). This CDR3 contains 11 residues.